These 20 T cell receptor beta chains share one sample of origin, sequenced in a study of cytomegalovirus exposure and HLA in healthy donors. PCR used 60 Vbeta primers and 13 Jbeta primers. The assay was immunoSEQ multiplex PCR, and TCRdb's table has in-frame clones only and misses some. This sample contains about 74,000 clones. The specimen sequenced was PBMCs. Every receptor here comes from a female donor in good health and CMV-seropositive.

The chain has TRBV7-9 and TRBJ1-1; D is uncertain. CDR1 is SEHNR, CDR2 FQNEAQ, per germline (reference sequence). V was shortened by 0 bases and J by 8 bases, with 10 bases between the two germline ends. CDR3 size: 13 residues. The CDR3, as DNA: TGTGCCAGCAGCTTAGCCCACGGAGGGGAAGCTTTCTTT. Translating gives CASSLAHGGEAFF.

The chain uses TRBV11-2 and TRBJ2-5, with 13 bases that match TRBD2. Germline CDR1 and CDR2: SGHAT and FQNNGV. V shed 4 bases, J shed 6 bases, and the junction held 5 bases outside the gene matches. The length of the CDR3 is 15 residues. CDR3 residues: CASSSTSGGAKTQYF. CDR3 sequence (DNA): TGTGCCAGCAGCTCCACTAGCGGGGGGGCAAAGACCCAGTACTTC.

The V call is TRBV5-6, the J call TRBJ1-2, with 8 bases fitting TRBD1. In germline, CDR1 is SGHDT, CDR2 YYEEEE. J was trimmed by 7 bases and V by 4 bases; bases with no gene match: 21. The CDR3 runs to 18 residues. CDR3 DNA: TGTGCCAGCAGCGACCTTGGACAGGGCCTAGACCGGGTGTGTGGCTACACCTTC. As protein: CASSDLGQGLDRVCGYTF.

The V gene is TRBV2, the J gene TRBJ2-3; 14 positions agree with TRBD2. CDR1 and CDR2 (germline): SNHLY, FYNNEI. The V gene end was trimmed by 6 bases and the J gene end by 3 bases; junction bases not matched to a gene: 2. The CDR3 extends over 15 amino acids. CDR3 nucleotides: TGTGCCAGCAGAGGGACTAGCGGGAGAACAGATACGCAGTATTTT. It specifies CASRGTSGRTDTQYF.

The chain employs TRBV5-1 and TRBJ2-5; a possible D gene is TRBD1 (6 bases). The length of the CDR3 is 14 residues. Germline-derived CDR1 and CDR2 are SGHRS and YFSETQ. With 1 base removed from V and 5 bases from J, the gap between germline ends came to 12 bases. CDR3 coding DNA: TGCGCCAGCAGCTTGACAGGGTTGGGGGAGACCCAGTACTTC. It translates to CASSLTGLGETQYF.

The V gene is TRBV13, the J gene TRBJ1-1; weak D call: TRBD1 (6 bases). The CDR3 has 14 amino acids. Trimming took off 5 bases at V and 5 bases at J, with 15 bases between the two ends. Germline V lookup: CDR1 PRHDT, CDR2 FYEKMQ (reference sequence). The CDR3 DNA reads TGTGCCAGCAGCAAAAGGGGGGGTGGGACTGAAGCTTTCTTT. Protein product: CASSKRGGGTEAFF.

The chain is built from TRBV5-4 and TRBJ2-2; 9 positions match TRBD1. Losses at the gene ends were 5 bases for V and 4 bases for J; bases not matched to a gene: 6. This CDR3 is built from 15 residues. Per the germline V gene, CDR1 is SGHNT and CDR2 is YYREEE (reference sequence). The CDR3 DNA is TGTGCCAGCAGGGAGGGACAGGGAGGCACCGGGGAGCTGTTTTTT. This translates into CASREGQGGTGELFF.

This chain links TRBV9 with TRBJ2-1; TRBD1 matches at 10 bases. The ends lost 1 base at V and 5 bases at J; junction bases unmatched: 9. The germline V gene encodes CDR1 SGDLS and CDR2 YYNGEE. The CDR3 sequence is 17 residues long. In nucleotides, the CDR3 is TGTGCCAGCAGCGTACCGGGGTCGGACAGGGGGAACAATGAGCAGTTCTTC. This gives the protein CASSVPGSDRGNNEQFF.

V is TRBV5-6 and J is TRBJ1-2; TRBD1 aligns across 9 bases. The ends lost 4 bases at V and 7 bases at J; junction bases unmatched: 11. This CDR3 has 15 amino acids. Germline V gene sequence: CDR1 SGHDT, CDR2 YYEEEE. DNA for the CDR3: TGTGCCAGCAGCCCCAGGGACAGGGCTTTCGCTGGCTACACCTTC. Protein product: CASSPRDRAFAGYTF.

V is TRBV5-8 and J is TRBJ2-1; D remains unclear. This CDR3 spans 14 amino acids. In germline, CDR1 is SGHTS, CDR2 YDEGEE. V was cut by 1 base and J by 9 bases, with 14 bases left in between. The CDR3: CASSLMTAIPEQFF. CDR3 DNA sequence: TGTGCCAGCAGCTTGATGACTGCCATCCCTGAGCAGTTCTTC. The full variable domain, its missing parts supplied by reference TRBV5-8 and TRBJ2-1, is EAGVTQSPTHLIKTRGQQATLRCSPISGHTSVYWYQQALGLGLQFLLWYDEGEERNRGNFPPRFSGRQFPNYSSELNVNALELEDSALYLCASSLMTAIPEQFFGPGTRLTVL.

The V gene is TRBV7-2, the J gene TRBJ1-2; D is possibly TRBD1 (6 bases). Trimming removed 5 bases at V and 3 bases at J, with 13 bases between. The CDR3 is made up of 14 amino acids. Germline values: CDR1 SGHTA, CDR2 FQGNSA. CDR3: CASSRQAADYGYTF. CDR3 in DNA: TGTGCCAGCAGCCGACAGGCAGCTGACTATGGCTACACCTTC.

For this clone: Germline is not matched at one junction end, which may reflect a read error. The V and J genes are TRBV30 and TRBJ1-2; 9 bases line up with TRBD1. The V gene's germline CDR1 is GTSNPN and CDR2 SVGIG (reference sequence). The CDR3 is 15 amino acids. This CDR3 reads CAGRRTGVTHAGYTF. The CDR3, as DNA: TGTGCCGGGAGGAGGACAGGGGTTACTCATGCCGGCTACACCTTC.

CDR3 coding DNA: TGTGCCAGCAGCTTACCCGGAGCCGAGGGCTACACCTTC. Translating it yields CASSLPGAEGYTF. This chain connects TRBV28 to TRBJ1-2; D uncertain. CDR1 is MDHEN, CDR2 SYDVKM, per germline. The CDR3 covers 13 residues. V lost 6 bases, J lost 8 bases, and 16 bases lay in between.

The chain uses TRBV19 and TRBJ2-2, with D possibly TRBD1 on 6 matching bases. V lost 7 bases to trimming and J lost 0 bases, with 12 bases between them. The CDR3 totals 15 residues. Looked up from germline, CDR1 is LNHDA and CDR2 is SQIVND (reference sequence). The CDR3 DNA follows: TGTGCCAGTACAAGGACAGTAACGAACACCGGGGAGCTGTTTTTT. Encoded protein: CASTRTVTNTGELFF. The whole variable domain, filled in from reference TRBV19 and TRBJ2-2, reads DGGITQSPKYLFRKEGQNVTLSCEQNLNHDAMYWYRQDPGQGLRLIYYSQIVNDFQKGDIAEGYSVSREKKESFPLTVTSAQKNPTAFYLCASTRTVTNTGELFFGEGSRLTVL.

With regard to this clone: At one end, the junction sequence differs from germline, possibly due to a read error. J is TRBJ2-4 and V is TRBV6-1; TRBD1 matches 8 bases. The CDR3 loop spans 14 amino acids. Germline assignment: CDR1 MNHNS and CDR2 SASEGT. The CDR3 bases are TGTGCCAGCAGTGAATCGAGCAGGGGGCGAATTCTGTACTTC. Protein product: CASSESSRGRILYF.

Worth noting for this clone: One end of the junction fails to match germline, which may point to a read error. The chain couples TRBV6-1 to TRBJ2-3; 8 bases line up with TRBD1. CDR3 length: 11 residues. In germline, CDR1 is MNHNS, CDR2 SASEGT. This CDR3 reads CASSGPGQADF. In nucleotides, the CDR3 is TGTGCCAGCAGTGGGCCGGGACAGGCCGATTTT.

V usage is TRBV7-8 and J usage is TRBJ1-4; D ambiguous. CDR1 SGHVS and CDR2 FQNEAQ come from the germline V gene. The CDR3 has 15 amino acids. Trimming shortened V by 2 bases and J by 7 bases, and 14 bases separated the two germline ends. CDR3 bases: TGTGCCAGCAGCTTAACCCCCATAACCGGTGAAAAACTGTTTTTT. It codes for CASSLTPITGEKLFF.

The chain recombines TRBV11-2 with TRBJ2-7; D is undetermined. The CDR3 contains 13 residues. V lost 1 base and J lost 3, with 7 bases in between. The V gene's germline CDR1 is SGHAT and CDR2 FQNNGV. The CDR3 region has the DNA TGTGCCAGCAGCTTAGCGGAGTTCTACGAGCAGTACTTC. Protein: CASSLAEFYEQYF.

This chain uses TRBV6-1 with TRBJ2-7; D uncertain. Trimming took 1 base from V and 6 from J, leaving 13 bases between them. CDR3 size: 14 residues. Per the germline V gene, CDR1 is MNHNS and CDR2 is SASEGT. CDR3 nucleotides: TGTGCCAGCAGTGAAGTGGTCCAAGAGTCCGAGCAGTACTTC. It specifies CASSEVVQESEQYF.

The chain links TRBV7-8 to TRBJ2-5; D unresolved. Germline V gene data show CDR1 as SGHVS and CDR2 as FQNEAQ. With 5 bases removed from V and 5 bases from J, the gap between germline ends came to 15 bases. The CDR3 totals 14 residues. Written as DNA, the CDR3 is TGTGCCAGCAGCCCCCGTGGGCCCCAGGAGACCCAGTACTTC. Residues: CASSPRGPQETQYF.